The 19 T cell receptor beta chains below all came from one sample that was sequenced in a study of blood T cell repertoires in COVID-19. Assay used: immunoSEQ multiplex PCR; TCRdb lists only in-frame clones, some missing. The sample includes around 310,000 clones, about 90% seen only once; the top ten take over 9%. The sample consisted of PBMCs or T cells enriched from blood (not recorded which). These receptors were collected from a woman between 25 and 40 years old who had recovered from COVID-19.

V is TRBV4-1 and J is TRBJ1-4; TRBD1 aligns across 11 bases. This CDR3 region has 15 residues. Trimming took 6 bases from V and 8 from J; bases not matched to a gene: 8. CDR1 and CDR2 from the germline V gene are MGHRA and YSYEKL. CDR3 sequence: CASSRGQGGGEKLFF. The CDR3 nucleotides read TGCGCCAGCAGTCGGGGACAGGGGGGGGGCGAAAAACTGTTTTTT.

This chain connects TRBV10-3 to TRBJ2-7, with D possibly being TRBD2 (7 bases). V gave up 7 bases and J gave up 2 bases, with 18 bases separating them. CDR3 length: 15 residues. Germline lookup yields CDR1 ENHRY and CDR2 SYGVKD. For the CDR3, the DNA is TGTGCCATCACCGCGGGGGCTGCCAGGACCTACGAGCAGTACTTC. As protein: CAITAGAARTYEQYF.

This clone was seen once. This chain connects TRBV5-5 to TRBJ1-2, with 7 bases lining up with TRBD1. V lost 0 bases to trimming and J lost 3 bases; unmatched junction nucleotides: 17. This CDR3 has 19 residues. Germline values: CDR1 SGHKS, CDR2 YYEKEE (reference sequence). The chain's CDR3 is CASSLGIGNRGLLDYGYTF. The CDR3 nucleotides read TGTGCCAGCAGCTTGGGGATTGGGAACAGGGGCCTTCTTGACTATGGCTACACCTTC.

This clone was seen only once. The gene calls are TRBV9 and TRBJ1-5; D is unresolved. CDR1 and CDR2 (germline): SGDLS, YYNGEE. The CDR3 runs 15 residues. V lost 3 bases and J lost 0, with 10 bases in between. Here the CDR3 DNA reads TGTGCCAGCAGCGGTTCAAGCTATAGCAATCAGCCCCAGCATTTT. As protein: CASSGSSYSNQPQHF.

This chain links TRBV15 with TRBJ2-3; D unresolved. Germline V gives CDR1 LNHNV, CDR2 YYDKDF (reference sequence). Trimming removed 2 bases from V and 5 bases from J, with 11 bases in between. The CDR3 length is 14 residues. This CDR3 reads CATSRLTGGDTQYF. As DNA, the CDR3 is TGTGCCACCAGCAGACTAACCGGTGGAGATACGCAGTATTTT. The full variable domain, in which reference TRBV15 and TRBJ2-3 provide the parts outside the CDR3, is DAMVIQNPRYQVTQFGKPVTLSCSQTLNHNVMYWYQQKSSQAPKLLFHYYDKDFNNEADTPDNFQSRRPNTSFCFLDIRSPGLGDTAMYLCATSRLTGGDTQYFGPGTRLTVL.

The V gene is TRBV3-1 (or the pseudogene TRBV3-2), the J gene TRBJ1-5, with a weak D call TRBD1 (6 bases). V was trimmed by 1 base and J by 3 bases, leaving 10 bases between them. The length of the CDR3 is 15 residues. Germline assignment: CDR1 LGHDT and CDR2 YNNKEL (reference sequence). The CDR3 here is CASSQGWGLNQPQHF. The CDR3 DNA reads TGTGCCAGCAGCCAAGGTTGGGGGCTCAATCAGCCCCAGCATTTT.

The V call is TRBV20-1, the J call TRBJ2-1; 8 bases are shared with TRBD2. The V and J ends lost 4 bases and 2 bases, in that order; junction bases with no gene match: 13. CDR3 size: 17 residues. Germline V gene lookup returns CDR1 DFQATT and CDR2 SNEGSKA (reference sequence). This CDR3 reads CSANEWGGRSTYNEQFF. Here the CDR3 DNA reads TGCAGTGCTAATGAGTGGGGCGGGAGGTCAACCTACAATGAGCAGTTCTTC.

The V gene is TRBV7-8, the J gene TRBJ1-1; D is uncertain. V lost 3 bases to trimming and J lost 6 bases, with 8 bases between them. Germline assignment: CDR1 SGHVS and CDR2 FQNEAQ. This CDR3 is 12 amino acids long. This CDR3 reads CASSLESAEAFF. For the CDR3, the DNA is TGTGCCAGCAGCTTGGAAAGCGCTGAAGCTTTCTTT.

V is TRBV5-1 and J is TRBJ2-7; D might be TRBD1 (8 bases). The CDR3 runs 15 residues. With 4 bases removed from V and 6 bases from J, the gap between germline ends came to 20 bases. The germline V gene encodes CDR1 SGHRS and CDR2 YFSETQ. This CDR3 reads CASSRQGRGGGEQYF. The CDR3 bases are TGCGCCAGCAGCCGACAGGGGAGGGGTGGGGGCGAGCAGTACTTC.

The V call is TRBV11-3, the J call TRBJ2-7, with 10 bases matching TRBD2. V lost 1 base and J lost 2; bases outside the gene matches: 2. This CDR3 is built from 15 residues. Germline V gives CDR1 SGHNT, CDR2 YENEEA. CDR3 loop: CASSLGTSGTYEQYF. The CDR3 DNA follows: TGTGCCAGCAGCTTAGGGACTAGCGGTACCTACGAGCAGTACTTC.

The CDR3 DNA sequence: TGTGCCAGCTCCGGGACATCTGAGACCCAGTACTTC. This gives the protein CASSGTSETQYF. The gene calls are TRBV6-5 and TRBJ2-5, with D possibly TRBD1 on 6 matching bases. V gave up 8 bases and J gave up 5 bases, with 12 bases separating them. The CDR3 is made up of 12 amino acids. Germline V gene sequence: CDR1 MNHEY, CDR2 SVGAGI.

V and J are TRBV18 and TRBJ1-6; TRBD1 agrees at 9 bases. The CDR3 is made up of 16 amino acids. V gave up 1 base and J gave up 8 bases; unmatched junction bases: 6. The germline V gene encodes CDR1 KGHSH and CDR2 LQKENI. The CDR3 bases are TGTGCCAGCTCACCACGTGGGACAGGGTCCGATTCACCCCTCCACTTT. Protein product: CASSPRGTGSDSPLHF.

The gene calls are TRBV4-1 and TRBJ2-7, with D possibly TRBD1 on 6 matching bases. The CDR3 runs to 14 residues. The germline V and J ends were trimmed by 1 base and 2 bases, with 9 bases remaining between them. Germline V CDR1 and CDR2: MGHRA, YSYEKL. The DNA of the CDR3 is TGCGCCAGCAGCCAAGCCGGGACACCCTACGAGCAGTACTTC. Translating it yields CASSQAGTPYEQYF.

This rearrangement joins TRBV11-2 to TRBJ2-7; a weak D match, TRBD1 (5 bases). CDR3 length: 14 amino acids. Germline CDR1 and CDR2: SGHAT and FQNNGV. V lost 1 base and J lost 4, with 11 bases in between. CDR3 protein: CASSLGPGPYEQYF. DNA for the CDR3: TGTGCCAGCAGCTTAGGCCCAGGGCCGTACGAGCAGTACTTC.

The rearrangement joins TRBV5-1 to TRBJ2-5; D may be TRBD2 (5 bases). The CDR3 covers 14 residues. The germline V gene has CDR1 SGHRS and CDR2 YFSETQ. The V end lost 4 bases, the J end lost 3 bases, and 13 bases lay between the germline ends. CDR3 sequence reads: CASSPVGVKETQYF. The CDR3 region has the DNA TGCGCCAGCAGCCCGGTGGGAGTAAAAGAGACCCAGTACTTC.

The chain uses TRBV28 and TRBJ2-5, with 8 bases aligning to TRBD1. Germline V gene data show CDR1 as MDHEN and CDR2 as SYDVKM. This CDR3 comprises 16 residues. V gave up 0 bases and J gave up 5 bases; unmatched junction bases: 8. The CDR3 DNA follows: TGTGCCAGCAGTTTATGGGCGGGACAGGTCGTGGAGACCCAGTACTTC. This gives the protein CASSLWAGQVVETQYF.

The chain couples TRBV19 to TRBJ2-4; possibly TRBD2 for D (6 bases). V was cut by 5 bases and J by 0 bases, with 11 bases left in between. The CDR3 is made up of 15 amino acids. CDR1 and CDR2 from the germline V gene are LNHDA and SQIVND (reference sequence). DNA for the CDR3: TGTGCCAGTAGTCTTGTGGGGGGAGCCAAAAACATTCAGTACTTC. Protein product: CASSLVGGAKNIQYF.

The chain is built from TRBV15 and TRBJ2-1; TRBD2 might be the D (6 bases). Trimming pared 2 bases from V and 7 bases from J, leaving 15 bases between. Germline values: CDR1 LNHNV, CDR2 YYDKDF (reference sequence). The CDR3 length is 15 residues. The CDR3 region has the DNA TGTGCCACCAGCAGATTAGCGGCCTCGTCGAATGAGCAGTTCTTC. It specifies CATSRLAASSNEQFF.

This clone was seen a handful of times. This chain uses TRBV24-1 with TRBJ1-5; D is ambiguous. In germline, CDR1 is KGHDR, CDR2 SFDVKD. V was clipped by 3 bases and J by 4 bases, with 3 bases between them. This CDR3 has 12 amino acids. For the CDR3, the DNA is TGTGCCACCAGTGATCAAAATCAGCCCCAGCATTTT. Its translation: CATSDQNQPQHF.